These 20 T cell receptor beta chains came from one sample sequenced in a study of blood T cells in healthy people across ages. Primed by a sample-barcoded 5' primer and a J-beta primer mix, a second PCR proceeded for about 6 to 12 cycles. TCRdb itself ran the 5' RACE reads through MiXCR, one entry per CDR3 protein. Of about a million distinct CDR3 sequences listed, just over 50% are singletons. Sequenced: blood. The receptors derive from a woman aged 55-69 years in good health.

The sample holds a few counts of this clonotype. This chain connects TRBV2 to TRBJ2-6; a weak D match, TRBD2 (6 bases). Looked up from germline, CDR1 is SNHLY and CDR2 is FYNNEI. This CDR3 has 17 residues. V lost 4 bases and J lost 0, with 13 bases in between. CDR3 in amino acids: CASSVGGQNSGANVLTF. In nucleotides, the CDR3 is TGTGCCAGCAGTGTGGGAGGCCAAAACTCTGGGGCCAACGTCCTGACTTTC.

This clonotype was detected only once. The chain is built from TRBV13 and TRBJ2-7; possibly TRBD1 for D (6 bases). CDR3 length: 13 amino acids. Germline V gives CDR1 PRHDT, CDR2 FYEKMQ (reference sequence). Deletions cut 5 bases from V and 3 bases from J, with 11 bases between. CDR3 loop: CASSVEQGYEQYF. The CDR3 DNA reads TGTGCCAGCAGCGTCGAACAGGGCTACGAGCAGTACTTC.

V is TRBV7-9 and J is TRBJ2-5, with TRBD2 matching over 14 bases. The CDR3 contains 17 residues. Germline CDR1 reads SEHNR; CDR2 reads FQNEAQ (reference sequence). Germline trimming cut 3 bases from V and 11 bases from J; bases unmatched to any gene: 14. In DNA, the CDR3 is TGTGCCAGCAGCTTGGGGACTAGCGGGAGATTTTTGAATGAGCAGTACTTC. This sequence encodes CASSLGTSGRFLNEQYF.

This chain uses TRBV28 with TRBJ1-2, with D perhaps TRBD1 (6 bases). This CDR3 contains 15 residues. Germline lookup yields CDR1 MDHEN and CDR2 SYDVKM. Trimming took off 8 bases at V and 4 bases at J, with 20 bases between the two ends. The CDR3 protein is CASSFSGGRIYGYTF. In nucleotides, the CDR3 is TGTGCCAGCTCTTTCAGCGGGGGGCGCATCTATGGCTACACCTTC.

The V gene is TRBV7-9, the J gene TRBJ1-1; perhaps TRBD1 as D (5 bases). Trimming removed 6 bases from V and 2 bases from J, with 10 bases in between. Germline V lookup: CDR1 SEHNR, CDR2 FQNEAQ (reference sequence). There are 13 residues in the CDR3. CDR3: CASSRDFNTEAFF. CDR3 in DNA: TGTGCCAGCAGTCGGGACTTCAACACTGAAGCTTTCTTT.

Comment on this clonotype: A much larger clonotype is one base distant, so this may be a read error. The chain joins TRBV29-1 to TRBJ2-1; 8 bases line up with TRBD1. CDR3 length equals 11 residues. With 6 bases clipped from V and 13 bases from J, the junction kept 8 bases outside the gene matches. The germline V gene encodes CDR1 SQVTM and CDR2 ANQGSEA. The CDR3 loop reads CSVGTGETQFF. CDR3 nucleotide sequence: TGCAGCGTCGGGACAGGAGAGACCCAGTTCTTC.

This chain links TRBV3-1 with TRBJ2-3; D tentatively reads TRBD1 or TRBD2 (5 bases each). V was trimmed by 0 bases and J by 4 bases, leaving 14 bases between them. The V gene's germline CDR1 is LGHDT and CDR2 YNNKEL (reference sequence). The CDR3 length is 16 residues. The CDR3 DNA reads as TGTGCCAGCAGCCAAGATGGGACCCGGGGCGCAGATACGCAGTATTTT. It codes for CASSQDGTRGADTQYF.

This clonotype was found once. The chain is built from TRBV5-1 and TRBJ1-1, with a possible D match to TRBD1 (5 bases). Germline assignment: CDR1 SGHRS and CDR2 YFSETQ. V shed 4 bases and J shed 8 bases, with 15 bases lying between them. The CDR3 sequence is 13 residues long. The CDR3 DNA reads TGCGCCAGCAGCGTGGATCAGGGTCGGGAAGCTTTCTTT. Translating it yields CASSVDQGREAFF.

The V call is TRBV6-5, the J call TRBJ1-6, with TRBD1 matching over 8 bases. CDR3 length: 17 residues. V dropped 2 bases and J dropped 9; count of bases not matched to a gene: 12. Germline V lookup: CDR1 MNHEY, CDR2 SVGAGI. The CDR3 sequence is CASSYEGSGTGISPLHF. The DNA for the CDR3 is TGTGCCAGCAGTTACGAGGGTTCCGGGACAGGCATTTCACCCCTCCACTTT.

The chain has TRBV12-3 or TRBV12-4 and TRBJ2-3, with TRBD1 matching 8 bases. V was clipped by 4 bases and J by 9 bases; unmatched bases: 3. The CDR3 spans 12 residues. In DNA, the CDR3 is TGTGCCAGCAGTTATAGGACAGGGACGCAGTATTTT. Translation: CASSYRTGTQYF.

This clonotype came up a few times. The chain has TRBV4-1 and TRBJ1-1; perhaps TRBD1 as D (5 bases). V lost 1 base and J lost 3, with 12 bases in between. Germline V gives CDR1 MGHRA, CDR2 YSYEKL. The CDR3 length is 15 residues. The CDR3 nucleotides read TGCGCCAGCAGCCAAGTTGGGGGGGAGTACACTGAAGCTTTCTTT. Its protein is CASSQVGGEYTEAFF.

The rearrangement links TRBV28 to TRBJ1-2, with D maybe TRBD1 (5 bases). CDR3 length: 17 residues. Germline CDR1 is MDHEN and CDR2 is SYDVKM. Trimming shortened V by 1 base and J by 4 bases, and 19 bases separated the two germline ends. In DNA, the CDR3 is TGTGCCAGCAGTTTATTCCGACAGAGGAGAACGGGCTATGGCTACACCTTC. Protein: CASSLFRQRRTGYGYTF.

This clonotype has only a few counts. The chain carries TRBV27 and TRBJ2-5; 9 nucleotides line up with TRBD2. CDR1 and CDR2 (germline): MNHEY, SMNVEV (reference sequence). This CDR3 contains 17 residues. With 8 bases clipped from V and 6 bases from J, the junction kept 19 bases outside the gene matches. The CDR3 loop reads CASRAEGSGSAGKTQYF. The DNA of the CDR3 is TGTGCCAGCCGAGCTGAGGGTAGCGGGAGTGCCGGGAAGACCCAGTACTTC.

This clonotype was seen a few times. This sequence joins TRBV10-2 and TRBJ2-7, with D possibly matching TRBD1 (5 bases). The germline V and J ends were trimmed by 2 bases and 7 bases, with 12 bases remaining between them. Germline CDR1 and CDR2: WSHSY and SAAADI. This CDR3 spans 13 amino acids. The CDR3 DNA reads as TGCGCCAGCAGTGAGAGTCCCCAGGGAGAGCAGTACTTC. Encoded protein: CASSESPQGEQYF.

This clonotype was observed a few times. The chain uses TRBV29-1 and TRBJ1-1, with 9 positions matching TRBD1. CDR1 is SQVTM and CDR2 is ANQGSEA in the germline V gene. CDR3 length: 14 residues. With V trimmed by 6 bases and J by 4 bases, 9 bases remained unmatched. The CDR3 nucleotides read TGCAGCGTCACCGGACAGGGGATGTTCACTGAAGCTTTCTTT. It specifies CSVTGQGMFTEAFF. Full variable domain (missing parts from reference TRBV29-1 and TRBJ1-1): SAVISQKPSRDICQRGTSLTIQCQVDSQVTMMFWYRQQPGQSLTLIATANQGSEATYESGFVIDKFPISRPNLTFSTLTVSNMSPEDSSIYLCSVTGQGMFTEAFFGQGTRLTVV.

V and J are TRBV9 and TRBJ2-2; D is ambiguous. V was pared by 7 bases and J by 0 bases, with 7 bases between. Germline CDR1 and CDR2: SGDLS and YYNGEE. The CDR3 totals 13 residues. Written as DNA, the CDR3 is TGTGCCAGCTGGTCATCGAACACCGGGGAGCTGTTTTTT. Translated, it gives CASWSSNTGELFF.

The chain's CDR3 is CASSLTREQYF. The CDR3, as DNA: TGTGCCAGCAGTTTAACCCGCGAGCAGTACTTC. V gene TRBV28 combines with J gene TRBJ2-4; D is undetermined. The J call is doubtful: the DNA matches TRBJ2-7 better. The CDR3 consists of 11 residues. Germline loops: CDR1 MDHEN, CDR2 SYDVKM.

The J gene is TRBJ2-5, the V gene TRBV5-5, with 10 bases matching TRBD1. Germline trimming cut 6 bases from V and 2 bases from J; bases unmatched to any gene: 4. CDR1 SGHKS and CDR2 YYEKEE come from the germline V gene (reference sequence). The CDR3 has 14 amino acids. The CDR3 DNA is TGTGCCAGCAACCCGGACAGGGGGCAAGAGACCCAGTACTTC. Its protein is CASNPDRGQETQYF. The full variable domain, in which reference TRBV5-5 and TRBJ2-5 provide the parts outside the CDR3, is DAGVTQSPTHLIKTRGQQVTLRCSPISGHKSVSWYQQVLGQGPQFIFQYYEKEERGRGNFPDRFSARQFPNYSSELNVNALLLGDSALYLCASNPDRGQETQYFGPGTRLLVL.

The V and J genes are TRBV25-1 and TRBJ1-6, with D tentatively TRBD1 (5 bases). Trimming took off 4 bases at V and 3 bases at J, with 10 bases between the two ends. Germline V gives CDR1 MGHDK, CDR2 SYGVNS. The CDR3 is 15 residues long. In nucleotides, the CDR3 is TGTGCCAGCAGTGCCGGACAAGTCTATAATTCACCCCTCCACTTT. Translated: CASSAGQVYNSPLHF. Looking up the rest from reference TRBV25-1 and TRBJ1-6 gives the full variable domain: EADIYQTPRYLVIGTGKKITLECSQTMGHDKMYWYQQDPGMELHLIHYSYGVNSTEKGDLSSESTVSRIRTEHFPLTLESARPSHTSQYLCASSAGQVYNSPLHFGNGTRLTVT.

Notes on this clonotype: A junction boundary mismatches the germline segment, possibly from a read error. V usage is TRBV20-1 and J usage is TRBJ2-7; the D is unclear. The CDR3 sequence is 16 residues long. Germline V gene sequence: CDR1 DFQATT, CDR2 SNEGSKA (reference sequence). CDR3 protein: CSARDPSSDQFNERYF. CDR3 sequence (DNA): TGCAGTGCTAGAGATCCCAGTTCGGACCAGTTCAATGAGCGGTACTTC.